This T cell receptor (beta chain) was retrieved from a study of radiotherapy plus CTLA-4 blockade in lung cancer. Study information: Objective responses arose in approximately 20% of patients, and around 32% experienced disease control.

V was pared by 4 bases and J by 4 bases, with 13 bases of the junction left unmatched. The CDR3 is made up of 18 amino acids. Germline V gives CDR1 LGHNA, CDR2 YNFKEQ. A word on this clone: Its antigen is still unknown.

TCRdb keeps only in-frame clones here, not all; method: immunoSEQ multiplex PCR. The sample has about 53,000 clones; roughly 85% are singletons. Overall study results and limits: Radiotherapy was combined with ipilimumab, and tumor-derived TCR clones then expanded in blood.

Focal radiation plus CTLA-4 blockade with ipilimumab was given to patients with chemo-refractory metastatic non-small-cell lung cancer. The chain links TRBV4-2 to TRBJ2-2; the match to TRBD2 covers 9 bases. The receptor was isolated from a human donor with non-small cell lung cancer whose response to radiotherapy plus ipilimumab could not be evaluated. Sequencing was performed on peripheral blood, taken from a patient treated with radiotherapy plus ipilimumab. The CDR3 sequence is CASSLSSGTSSPTGELFF. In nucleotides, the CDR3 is TGTGCCAGCAGCCTCTCATCCGGGACTAGCAGTCCCACCGGGGAGCTGTTTTTT.